This entry concerns a single TCR beta chain. The antigen remains undetermined. Individual cDNA molecules were tagged with unique molecular identifiers, the study reported. TCRdb used MiXCR to reprocess the 5' RACE reads, holding one entry per CDR3 protein. This sample has 81,000 or so distinct CDR3 sequences, with roughly 12% found just once. This record belongs to a study of early T cells in non-severe SARS-CoV-2 infection. In the study overall: The chains were unpaired, and the sequenced material was bulk RNA from unsorted whole blood. Overall study results and limits: Private and CD4 specificities were missed by VDJdb matching, skewed to anti-spike CD8.

V gave up 6 bases and J gave up 0 bases; unmatched junction bases: 6. Germline values: CDR1 MNHNS, CDR2 SASEGT. This CDR3 comprises 16 residues. Sequences were obtained from whole blood. V and J are TRBV6-1 and TRBJ1-5, with 9 bases aligning to TRBD1. The origin of this receptor is an adult who was a healthcare worker with PCR-confirmed SARS-CoV-2 infection or an uninfected control (not recorded which). The CDR3 nucleotides read TGTGCCAGCAGGGGACAGGGAGCCTATAGCAATCAGCCCCAGCATTTT. It encodes CASRGQGAYSNQPQHF.